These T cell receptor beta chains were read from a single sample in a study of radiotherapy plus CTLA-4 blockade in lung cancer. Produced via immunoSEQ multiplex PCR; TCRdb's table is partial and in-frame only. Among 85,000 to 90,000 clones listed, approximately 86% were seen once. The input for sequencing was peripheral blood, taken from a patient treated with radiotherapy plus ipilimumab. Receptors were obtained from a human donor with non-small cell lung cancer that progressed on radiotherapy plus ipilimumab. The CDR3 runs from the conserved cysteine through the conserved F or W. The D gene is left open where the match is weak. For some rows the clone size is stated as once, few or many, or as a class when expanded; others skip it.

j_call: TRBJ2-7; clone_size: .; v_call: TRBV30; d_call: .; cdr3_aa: CAWTSGLGYEQYF; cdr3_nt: TGTGCCTGGACCAGCGGACTGGGGTACGAGCAGTACTTC
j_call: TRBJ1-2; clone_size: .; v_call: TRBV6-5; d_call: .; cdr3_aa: CASRTENGYTF; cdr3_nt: TGTGCCAGCAGAACCGAGAATGGCTACACCTTC
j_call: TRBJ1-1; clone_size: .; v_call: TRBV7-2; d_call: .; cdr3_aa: CASSPQQGRAEAFF; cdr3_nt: TGTGCCAGCAGCCCCCAACAGGGTCGAGCTGAAGCTTTCTTT
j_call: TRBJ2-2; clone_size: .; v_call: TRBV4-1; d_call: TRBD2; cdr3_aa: CASSQGGGFSTGELFF; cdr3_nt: TGCGCCAGCAGCCAGGGGGGGGGATTCAGCACCGGGGAGCTGTTTTTT
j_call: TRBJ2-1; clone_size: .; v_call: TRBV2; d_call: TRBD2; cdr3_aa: CASTTGGGTSGGYHSHEQFF; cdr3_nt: TGTGCCAGCACTACAGGGGGGGGGACTAGCGGGGGATATCATAGCCATGAGCAGTTCTTC
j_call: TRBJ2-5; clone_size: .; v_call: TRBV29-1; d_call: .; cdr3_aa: CSVETNMGETQYF; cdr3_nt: TGCAGCGTTGAAACTAACATGGGTGAGACCCAGTACTTC
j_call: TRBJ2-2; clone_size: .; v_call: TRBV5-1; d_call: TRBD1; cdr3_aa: CASSSMTGANTGELFF; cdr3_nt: TGCGCCAGCAGCTCGATGACAGGGGCGAACACCGGGGAGCTGTTTTTT
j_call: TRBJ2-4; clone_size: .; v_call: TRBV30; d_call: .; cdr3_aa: CAWSGLAKNIQYF; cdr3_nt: TGTGCCTGGAGTGGGCTAGCCAAAAACATTCAGTACTTC
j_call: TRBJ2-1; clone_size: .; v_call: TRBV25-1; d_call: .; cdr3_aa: CASSESGSVSAYNEQFF; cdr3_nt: TGTGCCAGCAGTGAATCGGGTTCGGTTAGTGCCTACAATGAGCAGTTCTTC
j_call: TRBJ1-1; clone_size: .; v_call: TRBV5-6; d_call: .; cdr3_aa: CASSWGPSGTEAFF; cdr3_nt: TGTGCCAGCAGCTGGGGCCCCAGCGGCACTGAAGCTTTCTTT
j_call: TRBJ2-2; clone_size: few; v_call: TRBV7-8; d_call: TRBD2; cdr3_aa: CASSLKGGRDTGELFF; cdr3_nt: TGTGCCAGCAGCTTGAAGGGAGGGAGGGACACCGGGGAGCTGTTTTTT
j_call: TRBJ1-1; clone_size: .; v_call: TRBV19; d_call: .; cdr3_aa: CASKRGVRTEAFF; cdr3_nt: TGTGCCAGTAAAAGAGGGGTAAGAACTGAAGCTTTCTTT